This T cell receptor beta chain emerged from a study of blood T cell repertoires in COVID-19. Recruits, aged about 18 to 95 years, lived in 20 to 30 US areas. Generated by immunoSEQ multiplex PCR, the TCRdb table keeps only in-frame clones and is missing some. The sample yields hundreds of thousands of clones, around 80% seen once. The TCR was taken from a man younger than 45 with acute COVID-19. The sequenced material came from PBMCs or T cells enriched from blood (not recorded which).

This chain's CDR3 is CASSGQDGHF. In DNA form, the CDR3 reads TGTGCCAGCAGCGGACAGGATGGACATTTT. This chain joins TRBV7-6 and TRBJ1-5; 7 positions match TRBD1. Trimming took 5 bases from V and 16 from J; bases not matched to a gene: 5. The CDR3 extends over 10 amino acids. The germline V gene has CDR1 SGHVS and CDR2 FNYEAQ.